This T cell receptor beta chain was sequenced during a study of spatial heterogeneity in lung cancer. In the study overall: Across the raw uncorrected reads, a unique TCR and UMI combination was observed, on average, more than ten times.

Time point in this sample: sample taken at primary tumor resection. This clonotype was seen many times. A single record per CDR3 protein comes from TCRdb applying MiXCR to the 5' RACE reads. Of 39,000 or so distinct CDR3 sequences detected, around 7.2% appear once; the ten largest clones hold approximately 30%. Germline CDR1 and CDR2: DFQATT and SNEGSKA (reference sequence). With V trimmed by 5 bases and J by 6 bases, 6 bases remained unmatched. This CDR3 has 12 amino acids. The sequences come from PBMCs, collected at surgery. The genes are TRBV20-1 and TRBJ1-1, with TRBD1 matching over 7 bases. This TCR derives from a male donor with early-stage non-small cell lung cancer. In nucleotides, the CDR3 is TGCAGTGCTCCTCCAGGGGGGGCTGAAGCTTTCTTT. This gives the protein CSAPPGGAEAFF.